The clone carrying this T cell receptor beta chain is medium-sized within its sample. This sample stems from a study of neoadjuvant anti-PD-1 for oral cavity cancer. For the study at large: Around day 43, patients without progression received a fourth nivolumab dose before surgery.

The CDR3 totals 14 residues. V shed 3 bases, J shed 8 bases, and the junction held 8 bases outside the gene matches. Germline-derived CDR1 and CDR2 are KGHSH and LQKENI. This table comes from immunoSEQ multiplex PCR, and its TCRdb copy is limited to in-frame clones, with some not included. In the table there are some 9,500 clones, around 68% of which are singletons. As for time point: after neoadjuvant nivolumab, at surgical resection. Patients were newly diagnosed with stage II-IVA oral cavity squamous cell carcinoma without prior systemic or radiation treatment. The V call is TRBV18, the J call TRBJ1-2, with TRBD1 matching 8 bases. This sample comprised PBMCs, obtained after nivolumab (anti-PD-1) treatment. The source is a person aged 35-79 years with oral cavity squamous cell carcinoma. CDR3 nucleotides: TGTGCCAGCTCACCCAACACAGGGGGTCGGGGCTACACCTTC. It translates to CASSPNTGGRGYTF. The full variable domain, with the rest looked up from reference TRBV18 and TRBJ1-2, is NAGVMQNPRHLVRRRGQEARLRCSPMKGHSHVYWYRQLPEEGLKFMVYLQKENIIDESGMPKERFSAEFPKEGPSILRIQQVVRGDSAAYFCASSPNTGGRGYTFGSGTRLTVV.